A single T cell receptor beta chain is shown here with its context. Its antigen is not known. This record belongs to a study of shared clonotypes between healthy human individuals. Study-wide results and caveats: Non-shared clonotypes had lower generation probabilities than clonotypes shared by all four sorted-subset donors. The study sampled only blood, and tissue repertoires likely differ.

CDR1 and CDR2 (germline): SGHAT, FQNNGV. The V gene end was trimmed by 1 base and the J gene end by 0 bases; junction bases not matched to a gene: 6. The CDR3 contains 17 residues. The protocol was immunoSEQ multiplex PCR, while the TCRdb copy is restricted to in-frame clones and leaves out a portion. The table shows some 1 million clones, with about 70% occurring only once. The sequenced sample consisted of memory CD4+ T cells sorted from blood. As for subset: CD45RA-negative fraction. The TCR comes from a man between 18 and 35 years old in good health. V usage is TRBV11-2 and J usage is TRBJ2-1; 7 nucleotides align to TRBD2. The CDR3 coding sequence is TGTGCCAGCAGCTTAGTTGTCGGCGGGGGCTCCTACAATGAGCAGTTCTTC. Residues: CASSLVVGGGSYNEQFF.